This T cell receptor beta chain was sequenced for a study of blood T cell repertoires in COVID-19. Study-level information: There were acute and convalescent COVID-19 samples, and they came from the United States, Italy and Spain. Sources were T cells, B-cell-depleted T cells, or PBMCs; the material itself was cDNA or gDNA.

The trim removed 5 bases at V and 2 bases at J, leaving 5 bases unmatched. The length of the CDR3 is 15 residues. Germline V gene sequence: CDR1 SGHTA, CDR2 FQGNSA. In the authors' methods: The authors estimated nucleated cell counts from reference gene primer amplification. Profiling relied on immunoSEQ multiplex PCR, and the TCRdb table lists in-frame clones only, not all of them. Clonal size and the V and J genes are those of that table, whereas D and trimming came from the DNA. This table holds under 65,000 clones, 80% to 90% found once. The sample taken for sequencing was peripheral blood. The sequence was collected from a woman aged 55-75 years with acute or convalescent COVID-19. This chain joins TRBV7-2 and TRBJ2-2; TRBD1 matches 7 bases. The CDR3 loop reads CASSKRTGNTGELFF. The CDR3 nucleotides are TGTGCCAGCAGCAAGCGGACAGGCAACACCGGGGAGCTGTTTTTT.